The following is a T cell receptor beta chain sequence with its context. Original processing methods: For nucleated cells, counts were estimated from reference gene primer amplification. Generated by immunoSEQ multiplex PCR, the TCRdb table keeps only in-frame clones and is missing some. That table supplies the V and J calls and clone size; D and trimming were determined from the DNA. Here the sample spans around 210,000 clones, about 78% being singletons. This sample was taken from a study of blood T cell repertoires in COVID-19. Study information: The United States, Italy and Spain were the sources of the acute and convalescent COVID-19 samples. Sample material is recorded as cDNA or gDNA derived from T cells, B-cell-depleted T cells, or PBMCs.

The CDR3 length is 14 residues. Germline V gene lookup returns CDR1 MDHEN and CDR2 SYDVKM. The chain combines TRBV28 with TRBJ1-4; 7 bases agree with TRBD1. The receptor comes from a woman in her 70s with acute or convalescent COVID-19. The sequenced sample consisted of peripheral blood. CDR3 coding DNA: TGTGCTATCCAGGGGGGTGCAACTAATGAAAAACTGTTTTTT. Protein: CAIQGGATNEKLFF.